These 21 T cell receptor beta chains share one sample of origin, sequenced in a study of T cell changes during pregnancy in multiple sclerosis. Repertoires were generated with immunoSEQ multiplex PCR, while TCRdb's copy carries only in-frame clones and drops some. The sample contains 39,000 or so clones, 75% to 95% of which appear only once. The sample consisted of CD8+ T cells from peripheral blood mononuclear cells, taken after pregnancy. These receptor sequences come from a female donor with multiple sclerosis, enrolled in a pregnancy study.

This clone was detected once. V usage is TRBV6-1 and J usage is TRBJ2-5; D is ambiguous. In germline, CDR1 is MNHNS, CDR2 SASEGT. Trimming took 6 bases from V and 8 from J, leaving 7 bases between them. CDR3 length: 10 residues. The CDR3 sequence is CASSYPTQYF. In DNA, the CDR3 is TGTGCCAGCAGCTACCCAACCCAGTACTTC.

The V gene is TRBV10-2, the J gene TRBJ2-7; TRBD1 matches 10 bases. This CDR3 has 14 residues. J lost 4 bases, V lost 6 bases, and 6 bases had no gene match. Germline lookup yields CDR1 WSHSY and CDR2 SAAADI. CDR3 nucleotide sequence: TGCGCCAGCAGCGAGGACAGGGGGGCGTACGAGCAGTACTTC. This sequence encodes CASSEDRGAYEQYF.

The gene calls are TRBV9 and TRBJ1-1, with a tentative D call TRBD1 (6 bases). The CDR3 loop spans 16 amino acids. In germline, CDR1 is SGDLS, CDR2 YYNGEE. Between the trimmed V and J ends, which lost 0 bases and 6 bases, there was a span of 18 bases. The DNA for the CDR3 is TGTGCCAGCAGCGTAGCGCCAGGGGCCATGGGGGCTGAAGCTTTCTTT. This codes for CASSVAPGAMGAEAFF.

The J gene is TRBJ2-4, the V gene TRBV9, with a weak D call TRBD2 (7 bases). There are 16 residues in the CDR3. The V end lost 0 bases, the J end lost 0 bases, and 10 bases lay between the germline ends. The V gene's germline CDR1 is SGDLS and CDR2 YYNGEE. CDR3 nucleotide sequence: TGTGCCAGCAGCGTAGGCGGGGGCCTAGCCAAAAACATTCAGTACTTC. It codes for CASSVGGGLAKNIQYF. The whole variable domain, filled in from reference TRBV9 and TRBJ2-4, reads DSGVTQTPKHLITATGQRVTLRCSPRSGDLSVYWYQQSLDQGLQFLIQYYNGEERAKGNILERFSAQQFPDLHSELNLSSLELGDSALYFCASSVGGGLAKNIQYFGAGTRLSVL.

V gene TRBV5-5 combines with J gene TRBJ1-3, with D tentatively TRBD1 (6 bases). Germline CDR1 and CDR2: SGHKS and YYEKEE (reference sequence). V shed 4 bases and J shed 6 bases, with 11 bases lying between them. The CDR3 is made up of 13 amino acids. The CDR3 nucleotides read TGTGCCAGCAGCCCCCAGGGGCAAAACACCATATATTTT. Its protein product is CASSPQGQNTIYF.

The CDR3 sequence: CSVEGSGRGSYNEQFF. The CDR3 coding sequence is TGCAGCGTTGAAGGGTCTGGTCGGGGCTCCTACAATGAGCAGTTCTTC. This sequence joins TRBV29-1 and TRBJ2-1; tentative D call: TRBD2 (5 bases). The CDR3 is 16 residues long. Per the germline V gene, CDR1 is SQVTM and CDR2 is ANQGSEA. V lost 1 base and J 0 bases, leaving 13 bases between the germline ends.

This sequence joins TRBV7-2 and TRBJ2-7, with 10 positions matching TRBD1. J gave up 7 bases and V 5 bases, and 8 bases lay outside the gene matches. The germline gives CDR1 SGHTA, CDR2 FQGNSA. This CDR3 comprises 14 residues. The CDR3 protein is CASSLDRGGLEQYF. Here the CDR3 DNA reads TGTGCCAGCAGCCTGGACAGGGGGGGTCTGGAGCAGTACTTC.

V usage is TRBV19 and J usage is TRBJ2-2; 11 bases agree with TRBD2. The CDR3 consists of 15 residues. Per germline, CDR1 LNHDA and CDR2 SQIVND (reference sequence). The J segment lost 9 bases and the V segment lost 4 bases, leaving 7 bases of the junction unmatched. CDR3 coding DNA: TGTGCCAGTAGTAAGGCTAGCGGGAGGACGAGGGAGCTGTTTTTT. This sequence encodes CASSKASGRTRELFF.

This clone was seen once. V and J are TRBV5-6 and TRBJ2-7, with 7 positions matching TRBD1. V shed 5 bases, J shed 3 bases, and the junction held 5 bases outside the gene matches. CDR3 size: 13 residues. Germline CDR1 is SGHDT and CDR2 is YYEEEE. Here the CDR3 reads CASSPGQNYEQYF. Written as DNA, the CDR3 is TGTGCCAGCAGTCCGGGACAGAACTACGAGCAGTACTTC.

CDR3 coding DNA: TGTGCCAGTAGTATCCCCAGGCGGGACGGCTACACCTTC. Translated, it gives CASSIPRRDGYTF. This chain joins TRBV19 and TRBJ1-2; the D gene is possibly TRBD1 (5 bases). The CDR3 covers 13 residues. Germline lookup yields CDR1 LNHDA and CDR2 SQIVND (reference sequence). The ends were cut back, 3 bases at V and 8 bases at J, with 13 bases in the middle.

This rearrangement joins TRBV7-9 to TRBJ2-1, with 10 bases that match TRBD2. CDR1 SEHNR and CDR2 FQNEAQ come from the germline V gene (reference sequence). This CDR3 spans 18 amino acids. The junction had 12 bases not matched to a gene; V was cut back by 4 bases and J by 3 bases. The CDR3 DNA follows: TGTGCCAGCAGCTCTGGACTCAGGGGGACTAGCGACTACAATGAGCAGTTCTTC. Protein sequence: CASSSGLRGTSDYNEQFF.

The chain uses TRBV6-6 and TRBJ2-1; tentatively, D is TRBD2 (5 bases). V lost 5 bases and J lost 10, with 12 bases in between. The V gene's germline CDR1 is MNHNY and CDR2 SVGAGI (reference sequence). The CDR3 spans 12 residues. The CDR3 is CASSPRLQEQFF. The CDR3 nucleotides are TGTGCCAGCAGTCCGAGACTACAAGAGCAGTTCTTC.

V and J are TRBV6-4 and TRBJ2-1; 11 bases map to TRBD2. CDR1 is MRHNA and CDR2 is SNTAGT in the germline V gene. This CDR3 region has 15 residues. V shed 3 bases and J 5 bases; nucleotides not matched to a gene: 3. The DNA of the CDR3 is TGTGCCAGCAGTGATGGGACTAGCGGCAACAATGAGCAGTTCTTC. Protein: CASSDGTSGNNEQFF.

The V call is TRBV11-2, the J call TRBJ1-2; D possibly corresponds to TRBD1 (6 bases). V lost 1 base to trimming and J lost 6 bases, with 12 bases between them. Germline V gene lookup returns CDR1 SGHAT and CDR2 FQNNGV. The CDR3 is made up of 14 amino acids. As DNA, the CDR3 is TGTGCCAGCAGCTTAGTAGGGGGGGGCGATGGCTACACCTTC. Translated, it gives CASSLVGGGDGYTF.

The rearrangement uses TRBV7-8 and TRBJ1-2; D is possibly TRBD1 (6 bases). V was cut by 5 bases and J by 4 bases, with 17 bases left in between. CDR3 size: 15 residues. CDR1 is SGHVS, CDR2 FQNEAQ, per germline. CDR3 loop: CASSISRTEIYGYTF. The CDR3 DNA follows: TGTGCCAGCAGCATCTCTAGGACAGAGATCTATGGCTACACCTTC.

CDR3 sequence (DNA): TGTGCCAGCAGACAGGGTAATAGCAATCAGCCCCAGCATTTT. This sequence encodes CASRQGNSNQPQHF. The chain joins TRBV6-6 to TRBJ1-5; D is possibly TRBD1 (6 bases). Germline V lookup: CDR1 MNHNY, CDR2 SVGAGI (reference sequence). The ends were cut back, 6 bases at V and 0 bases at J, with 9 bases in the middle. The CDR3 runs to 14 residues.

This clone was seen a single time. The gene calls are TRBV11-3 and TRBJ2-3; TRBD2 matches 9 bases. Per the germline V gene, CDR1 is SGHNT and CDR2 is YENEEA. The V gene end was trimmed by 3 bases and the J gene end by 5 bases; junction bases not matched to a gene: 12. The CDR3 loop spans 17 amino acids. In DNA form, the CDR3 reads TGTGCCAGCAGCTTTCCCTCTAGCGGGAAGGTTAGAGATACGCAGTATTTT. It codes for CASSFPSSGKVRDTQYF.

The CDR3 DNA reads TGTGCCAGCAGCTTCCTGGGGGGTTCTAACTATGGCTACACCTTC. This encodes CASSFLGGSNYGYTF. The chain employs TRBV5-5 and TRBJ1-2, with D possibly matching TRBD1 (5 bases). Germline loops: CDR1 SGHKS, CDR2 YYEKEE (reference sequence). The CDR3 contains 15 residues. Trimming took off 2 bases at V and 0 bases at J, with 11 bases between the two ends.

The chain links TRBV27 to TRBJ1-1; no clear D. V was shortened by 2 bases and J by 1 base, with 8 bases between the two germline ends. The CDR3 consists of 14 residues. Germline-derived CDR1 and CDR2 are MNHEY and SMNVEV (reference sequence). The CDR3, as DNA: TGTGCCAGCAGTTTAATGAGGTCGAACACTGAAGCTTTCTTT. It translates to CASSLMRSNTEAFF.

This sequence joins TRBV2 and TRBJ2-5; a weak D match, TRBD1 (7 bases). Per germline, CDR1 SNHLY and CDR2 FYNNEI. The CDR3 length is 17 residues. Deletions cut 3 bases from V and 4 bases from J, with 21 bases between. Written as DNA, the CDR3 is TGTGCCAGCAGTGATGGGAGGACAGGTAGGGTCGTAGAGACCCAGTACTTC. Encoded protein: CASSDGRTGRVVETQYF.

This clone was seen once. The rearrangement links TRBV5-1 to TRBJ2-7; 7 bases fit TRBD2. The CDR3 is made up of 14 amino acids. V lost 4 bases and J lost 6; bases outside the gene matches: 10. Germline V gives CDR1 SGHRS, CDR2 YFSETQ. CDR3 protein: CASSPGPGGREQYF. The DNA of the CDR3 is TGCGCCAGCAGCCCCGGACCGGGAGGCCGCGAGCAGTACTTC.